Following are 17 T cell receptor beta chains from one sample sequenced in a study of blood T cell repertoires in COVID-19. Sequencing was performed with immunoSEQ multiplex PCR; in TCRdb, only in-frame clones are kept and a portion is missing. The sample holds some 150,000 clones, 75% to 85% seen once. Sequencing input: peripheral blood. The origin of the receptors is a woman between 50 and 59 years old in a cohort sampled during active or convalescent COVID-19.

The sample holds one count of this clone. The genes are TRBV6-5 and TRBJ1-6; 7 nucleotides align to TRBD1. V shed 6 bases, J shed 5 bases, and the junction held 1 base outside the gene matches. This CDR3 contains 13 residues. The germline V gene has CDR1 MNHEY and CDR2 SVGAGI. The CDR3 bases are TGTGCCAGCAGGACAGGGAATAATTCACCCCTCCACTTT. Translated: CASRTGNNSPLHF.

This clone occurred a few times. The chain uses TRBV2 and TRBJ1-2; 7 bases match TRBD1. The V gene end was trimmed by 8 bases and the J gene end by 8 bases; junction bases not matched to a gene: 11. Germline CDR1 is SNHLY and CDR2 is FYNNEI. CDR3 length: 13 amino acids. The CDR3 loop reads CASGRQGEQGYTF. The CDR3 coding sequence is TGTGCCAGCGGCCGACAGGGAGAGCAAGGCTACACCTTC.

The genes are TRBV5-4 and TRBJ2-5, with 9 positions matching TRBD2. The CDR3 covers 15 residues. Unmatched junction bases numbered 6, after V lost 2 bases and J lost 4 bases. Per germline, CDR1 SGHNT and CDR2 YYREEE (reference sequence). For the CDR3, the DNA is TGTGCCAGCAGCTTAGGCGGGGGGGCCCCAGAGACCCAGTACTTC. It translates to CASSLGGGAPETQYF.

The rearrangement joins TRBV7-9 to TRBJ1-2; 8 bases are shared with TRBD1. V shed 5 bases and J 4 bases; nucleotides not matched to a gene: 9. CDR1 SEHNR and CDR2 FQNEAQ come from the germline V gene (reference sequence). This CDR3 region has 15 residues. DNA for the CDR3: TGTGCCAGCAGCAAACCCCAGGGGGCGGGCTATGGCTACACCTTC. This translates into CASSKPQGAGYGYTF.

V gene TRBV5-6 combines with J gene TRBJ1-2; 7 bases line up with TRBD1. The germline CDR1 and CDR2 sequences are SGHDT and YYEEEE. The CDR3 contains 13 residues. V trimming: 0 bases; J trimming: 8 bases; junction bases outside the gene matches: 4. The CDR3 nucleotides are TGTGCCAGCAGCTTGGGGACAGGTCGGGGCTACACCTTC. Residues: CASSLGTGRGYTF.

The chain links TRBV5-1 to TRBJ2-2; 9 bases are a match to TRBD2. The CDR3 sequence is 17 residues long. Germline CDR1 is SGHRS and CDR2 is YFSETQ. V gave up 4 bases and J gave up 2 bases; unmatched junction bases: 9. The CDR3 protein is CASSPIAGGPNTGELFF. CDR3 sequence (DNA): TGCGCCAGCAGCCCTATTGCGGGGGGGCCTAACACCGGGGAGCTGTTTTTT.

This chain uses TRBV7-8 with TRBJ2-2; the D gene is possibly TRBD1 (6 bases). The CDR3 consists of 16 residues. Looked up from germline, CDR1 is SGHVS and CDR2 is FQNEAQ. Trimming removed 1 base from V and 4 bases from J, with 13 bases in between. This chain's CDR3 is CASSLVNRASTGELFF. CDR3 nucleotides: TGTGCCAGCAGCTTAGTCAACAGGGCGAGCACCGGGGAGCTGTTTTTT.

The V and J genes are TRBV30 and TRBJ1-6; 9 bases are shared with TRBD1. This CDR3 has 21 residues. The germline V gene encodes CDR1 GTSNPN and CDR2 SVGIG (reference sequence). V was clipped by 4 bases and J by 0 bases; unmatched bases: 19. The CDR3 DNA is TGTGCCTGGACAGGGACAGGGAGTTTGCGGAAAAAAAGCTCCTATAATTCACCCCTCCACTTT. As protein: CAWTGTGSLRKKSSYNSPLHF.

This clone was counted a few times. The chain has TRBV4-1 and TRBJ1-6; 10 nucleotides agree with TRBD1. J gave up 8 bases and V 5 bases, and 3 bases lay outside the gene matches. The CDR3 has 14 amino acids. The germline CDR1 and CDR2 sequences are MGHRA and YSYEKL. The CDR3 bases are TGCGCCAGCAGCATCGGGACAGGGGATTCACCCCTCCACTTT. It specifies CASSIGTGDSPLHF.

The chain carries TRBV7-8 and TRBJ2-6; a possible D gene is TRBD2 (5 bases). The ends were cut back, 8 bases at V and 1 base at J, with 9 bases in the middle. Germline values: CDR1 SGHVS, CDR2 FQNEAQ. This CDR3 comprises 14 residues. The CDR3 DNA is TGTGCCAGCCGTTCGGGGTCTGGGGCCAACGTCCTGACTTTC. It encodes CASRSGSGANVLTF. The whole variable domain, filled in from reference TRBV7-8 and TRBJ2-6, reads GAGVSQSPRYKVAKRGQDVALRCDPISGHVSLFWYQQALGQGPEFLTYFQNEAQLDKSGLPSDRFFAERPEGSVSTLKIQRTQQEDSAVYLCASRSGSGANVLTFGAGSRLTVL.

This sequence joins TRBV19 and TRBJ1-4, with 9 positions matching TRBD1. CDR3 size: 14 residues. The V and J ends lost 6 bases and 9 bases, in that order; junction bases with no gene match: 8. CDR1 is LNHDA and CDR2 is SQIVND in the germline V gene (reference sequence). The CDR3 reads CASSPGTGIQKLFF. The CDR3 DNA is TGTGCCAGTAGCCCCGGGACAGGGATCCAAAAACTGTTTTTT.

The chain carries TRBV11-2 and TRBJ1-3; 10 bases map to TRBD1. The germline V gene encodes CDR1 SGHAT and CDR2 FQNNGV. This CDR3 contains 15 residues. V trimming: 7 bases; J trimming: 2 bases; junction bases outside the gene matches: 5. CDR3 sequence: CASTRDRGTGNTIYF. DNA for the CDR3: TGTGCCAGCACCCGGGACAGGGGAACTGGAAACACCATATATTTT.

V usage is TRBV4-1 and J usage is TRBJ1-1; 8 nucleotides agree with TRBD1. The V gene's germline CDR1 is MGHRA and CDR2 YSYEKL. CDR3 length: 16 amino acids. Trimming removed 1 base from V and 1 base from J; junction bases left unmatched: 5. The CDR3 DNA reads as TGCGCCAGCAGCCAAGGACTTGGGACAGGGAACACTGAAGCTTTCTTT. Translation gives CASSQGLGTGNTEAFF.

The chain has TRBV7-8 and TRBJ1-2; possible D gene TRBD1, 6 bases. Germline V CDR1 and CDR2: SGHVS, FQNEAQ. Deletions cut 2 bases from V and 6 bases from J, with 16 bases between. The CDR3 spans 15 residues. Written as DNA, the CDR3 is TGTGCCAGCAGCTTATGGCGTATGGGGGCGAATGGCTACACCTTC. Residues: CASSLWRMGANGYTF.

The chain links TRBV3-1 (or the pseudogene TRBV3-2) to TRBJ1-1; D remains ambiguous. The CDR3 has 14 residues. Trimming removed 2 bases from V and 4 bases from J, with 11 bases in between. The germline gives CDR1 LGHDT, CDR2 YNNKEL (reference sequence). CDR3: CASSQPGGSTEAFF. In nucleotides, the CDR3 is TGTGCCAGCAGCCAACCAGGAGGGAGCACTGAAGCTTTCTTT.

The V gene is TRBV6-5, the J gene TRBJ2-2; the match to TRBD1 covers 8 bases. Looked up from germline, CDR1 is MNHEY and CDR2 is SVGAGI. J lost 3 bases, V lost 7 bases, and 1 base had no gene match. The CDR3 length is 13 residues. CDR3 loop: CASKQGDTGELFF. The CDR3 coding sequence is TGTGCCAGCAAACAGGGGGACACCGGGGAGCTGTTTTTT.

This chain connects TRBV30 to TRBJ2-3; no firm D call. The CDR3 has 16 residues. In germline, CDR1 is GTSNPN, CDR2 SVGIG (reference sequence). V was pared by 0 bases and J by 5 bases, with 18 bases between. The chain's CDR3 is CAWSVQSTVLGDTQYF. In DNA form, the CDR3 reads TGTGCCTGGAGTGTACAGTCGACCGTTTTGGGAGATACGCAGTATTTT.